These 21 T cell receptor beta chains originate from one sample sequenced in a study of follicular helper T cells after annual influenza vaccination. Described time point: 2014-2015 season, pre-vaccination. Repertoires were generated with immunoSEQ multiplex PCR, while TCRdb's copy carries only in-frame clones and drops some. Seen here are around 2,400 clones, around nine tenths observed once, and the top ten hold around 2.6%. Here the sequenced sample was CXCR5+ CD38+ circulating T follicular helper cells from blood, taken on the day of influenza vaccination. Subset: circulating Tfh, non-naive CD4+CXCR5+PD-1+ (ICOS+CD38+ or ICOS-CD38-). The receptors here all came from an adult who received the influenza vaccine.

The rearrangement links TRBV15 to TRBJ2-2; a possible D gene is TRBD1 (6 bases). Trimming took off 0 bases at V and 8 bases at J, with 16 bases between the two ends. The CDR3 covers 16 residues. Germline loops: CDR1 LNHNV, CDR2 YYDKDF (reference sequence). The CDR3 coding sequence is TGTGCCACCAGCAGAGATCCCAACAGGGTTAATGGGGAGCTGTTTTTT. Protein sequence: CATSRDPNRVNGELFF. Filled out from reference TRBV15 and TRBJ2-2, the complete variable domain reads DAMVIQNPRYQVTQFGKPVTLSCSQTLNHNVMYWYQQKSSQAPKLLFHYYDKDFNNEADTPDNFQSRRPNTSFCFLDIRSPGLGDTAMYLCATSRDPNRVNGELFFGEGSRLTVL.

The chain is built from TRBV5-4 and TRBJ2-1; 7 nucleotides align to TRBD2. CDR1 is SGHNT, CDR2 YYREEE, per germline (reference sequence). The CDR3 extends over 17 amino acids. J was trimmed by 4 bases and V by 4 bases; bases with no gene match: 14. CDR3 DNA sequence: TGTGCCAGCAGCCCCTTCGGGCGGGGGTCCGCTTACAATGAGCAGTTCTTC. Translating it yields CASSPFGRGSAYNEQFF.

This chain connects TRBV4-1 to TRBJ1-6, with a tentative D call TRBD1 (5 bases). Trimming left V 4 bases short and J 7 bases short, with 23 bases between. This CDR3 has 18 amino acids. The germline V gene encodes CDR1 MGHRA and CDR2 YSYEKL. In DNA, the CDR3 is TGCGCCAGCAGCCTTTCCGGAAAACAGGATCAAAAGAATTCACCCCTCCACTTT. This gives the protein CASSLSGKQDQKNSPLHF.

V is TRBV2 and J is TRBJ2-7; D not resolved. V shed 4 bases and J shed 2 bases, with 12 bases lying between them. The CDR3 has 14 amino acids. Germline V CDR1 and CDR2: SNHLY, FYNNEI. CDR3 sequence: CASSAARIPYEQYF. CDR3 sequence (DNA): TGTGCCAGCAGTGCAGCGCGGATACCCTACGAGCAGTACTTC.

The chain joins TRBV5-5 to TRBJ2-7; D not resolved. Trimming removed 1 base from V and 6 bases from J, with 14 bases in between. CDR1 and CDR2 (germline): SGHKS, YYEKEE (reference sequence). This CDR3 is 14 amino acids long. Here the CDR3 DNA reads TGTGCCAGCAGCTTGAGGCGGAGCCTCAGCGAGCAGTACTTC. It specifies CASSLRRSLSEQYF.

This rearrangement joins TRBV5-1 to TRBJ1-1, with D possibly being TRBD1 (5 bases). With 0 bases removed from V and 1 base from J, the gap between germline ends came to 7 bases. CDR1 SGHRS and CDR2 YFSETQ come from the germline V gene. This CDR3 is 14 amino acids long. The CDR3 nucleotides read TGCGCCAGCAGCTTGGCAACAGGGAACACTGAAGCTTTCTTT. Translation: CASSLATGNTEAFF. The complete variable domain, with remaining parts taken from reference TRBV5-1 and TRBJ1-1, reads KAGVTQTPRYLIKTRGQQVTLSCSPISGHRSVSWYQQTPGQGLQFLFEYFSETQRNKGNFPGRFSGRQFSNSRSEMNVSTLELGDSALYLCASSLATGNTEAFFGQGTRLTVV.

The rearrangement uses TRBV28 and TRBJ2-5, with D uncertain. There are 15 residues in the CDR3. V dropped 5 bases and J dropped 5 bases, with 18 bases sitting between them. Germline V CDR1 and CDR2: MDHEN, SYDVKM. Here the CDR3 reads CASSINSRRRETQYF. In DNA form, the CDR3 reads TGTGCCAGCAGTATCAACTCAAGACGGCGGGAGACCCAGTACTTC.

This clone was picked up one time. This sequence joins TRBV30 and TRBJ2-6; TRBD1 is a possible D gene (6 bases). CDR1 is GTSNPN and CDR2 is SVGIG in the germline V gene (reference sequence). This CDR3 spans 15 amino acids. V dropped 0 bases and J dropped 0 bases, with 6 bases sitting between them. This CDR3 reads CAWSVGGSGANVLTF. DNA of the CDR3: TGTGCCTGGAGTGTAGGGGGCTCTGGGGCCAACGTCCTGACTTTC.

The V gene is TRBV9, the J gene TRBJ2-5; possibly TRBD2 for D (6 bases). The length of the CDR3 is 13 residues. Trimming removed 0 bases at V and 5 bases at J, with 8 bases between. CDR1 is SGDLS, CDR2 YYNGEE, per germline. The CDR3 protein is CASSVDGGETQYF. CDR3 nucleotides: TGTGCCAGCAGCGTAGATGGAGGGGAGACCCAGTACTTC.

The chain combines TRBV5-5 with TRBJ2-5; no firm D call. V was shortened by 0 bases and J by 7 bases, with 13 bases between the two germline ends. Germline V gives CDR1 SGHKS, CDR2 YYEKEE (reference sequence). CDR3 length: 14 amino acids. The CDR3 reads CASSLELQGGTQYF. CDR3 DNA sequence: TGTGCCAGCAGCTTGGAGCTCCAAGGCGGGACCCAGTACTTC. Together with reference TRBV5-5 and TRBJ2-5, the CDR3 gives the full variable domain: DAGVTQSPTHLIKTRGQQVTLRCSPISGHKSVSWYQQVLGQGPQFIFQYYEKEERGRGNFPDRFSARQFPNYSSELNVNALLLGDSALYLCASSLELQGGTQYFGPGTRLLVL.

The chain has TRBV29-1 and TRBJ2-1; weak D call: TRBD1 (5 bases). This CDR3 is 14 amino acids long. V gave up 2 bases and J gave up 6 bases, with 14 bases separating them. CDR1 SQVTM and CDR2 ANQGSEA come from the germline V gene. The CDR3 bases are TGCAGCGTTGAAAGGGGCCGCAGGGCCAATGAGCAGTTCTTC. It specifies CSVERGRRANEQFF.

This clone was observed a few times. V and J are TRBV18 and TRBJ2-6; D gene unclear. The V gene lost 0 bases and the J gene lost 0 bases, with 9 bases spanning the gap. Germline V lookup: CDR1 KGHSH, CDR2 LQKENI. This CDR3 spans 17 amino acids. CDR3 residues: CASSPPAGSSGANVLTF. As DNA, the CDR3 is TGTGCCAGCTCACCACCTGCAGGCAGCTCTGGGGCCAACGTCCTGACTTTC.

The chain combines TRBV25-1 with TRBJ1-6, with D possibly TRBD1 on 5 matching bases. Germline loops: CDR1 MGHDK, CDR2 SYGVNS. This CDR3 has 16 residues. V shed 3 bases and J shed 10 bases, with 19 bases lying between them. CDR3 protein: CASSERLRGGDSPLHF. CDR3 nucleotide sequence: TGTGCCAGCAGTGAGAGACTACGGGGAGGGGACTCACCCCTCCACTTT.

Only one count was recorded for this clone. The genes are TRBV4-2 and TRBJ1-6; D is possibly TRBD1 (6 bases). Trimming stripped 3 bases from V and 8 bases from J, with 11 bases between. The CDR3 runs 14 residues. The germline V gene encodes CDR1 LGHNA and CDR2 YNFKEQ. The CDR3 spells CASSQPQGHSPLHF. CDR3 DNA sequence: TGTGCCAGCAGCCAGCCTCAGGGGCATTCACCCCTCCACTTT.

The chain uses TRBV28 and TRBJ2-7; 10 bases map to TRBD2. The V and J ends lost 4 bases and 5 bases, in that order; junction bases with no gene match: 5. The CDR3 length is 14 residues. Germline values: CDR1 MDHEN, CDR2 SYDVKM. CDR3 protein: CASSSGLAIHEQYF. The CDR3 bases are TGTGCCAGCAGTTCGGGACTAGCGATCCACGAGCAGTACTTC. The full variable domain, in which reference TRBV28 and TRBJ2-7 provide the parts outside the CDR3, is DVKVTQSSRYLVKRTGEKVFLECVQDMDHENMFWYRQDPGLGLRLIYFSYDVKMKEKGDIPEGYSVSREKKERFSLILESASTNQTSMYLCASSSGLAIHEQYFGPGTRLTVT.

This chain connects TRBV10-3 to TRBJ2-2; no clear D. CDR1 and CDR2 (germline): ENHRY, SYGVKD. The CDR3 contains 14 residues. With 7 bases removed from V and 4 bases from J, the gap between germline ends came to 13 bases. CDR3 coding DNA: TGTGCCATCACCCGCGGCCATACCACCGGGGAGCTGTTTTTT. It codes for CAITRGHTTGELFF.

This clone was seen a single time. This chain connects TRBV7-8 to TRBJ2-5; possibly TRBD2 for D (6 bases). The V gene's germline CDR1 is SGHVS and CDR2 FQNEAQ. The CDR3 consists of 14 residues. V was shortened by 5 bases and J by 3 bases, with 13 bases between the two germline ends. For the CDR3, the DNA is TGTGCCAGCAGCCCCCGGGACTTTGAAGAGACCCAGTACTTC. Translation: CASSPRDFEETQYF.

The V call is TRBV29-1, the J call TRBJ2-3; 10 positions agree with TRBD2. The CDR3 has 15 residues. V dropped 5 bases and J dropped 4; count of bases not matched to a gene: 9. Germline lookup yields CDR1 SQVTM and CDR2 ANQGSEA. CDR3 sequence reads: CSVPPTSGISDTQYF. CDR3 nucleotide sequence: TGCAGCGTTCCTCCTACTAGCGGGATTTCAGATACGCAGTATTTT.

J is TRBJ2-3 and V is TRBV7-9, with 12 bases identical to TRBD2. Germline V CDR1 and CDR2: SEHNR, FQNEAQ (reference sequence). The CDR3 has 16 amino acids. Losses at the gene ends were 3 bases for V and 0 bases for J; bases not matched to a gene: 1. The CDR3 is CASSFTSGRSTDTQYF. In DNA, the CDR3 is TGTGCCAGCAGCTTTACTAGCGGGAGGAGCACAGATACGCAGTATTTT.

The chain is built from TRBV7-3 and TRBJ1-1; D might be TRBD1 (5 bases). The ends were cut back, 1 base at V and 8 bases at J, with 8 bases in the middle. The length of the CDR3 is 12 residues. Germline V gene data show CDR1 as SGHTA and CDR2 as FQGTGA. CDR3 protein: CASSLIGGEAFF. The CDR3 region has the DNA TGTGCCAGCAGCTTAATCGGGGGAGAAGCTTTCTTT.

This chain links TRBV6-5 with TRBJ1-2; 7 bases are shared with TRBD1. The germline gives CDR1 MNHEY, CDR2 SVGAGI. This CDR3 region has 13 residues. Germline trimming cut 2 bases from V and 8 bases from J; bases unmatched to any gene: 5. The CDR3 here is CASSYRQGGGYTF. In nucleotides, the CDR3 is TGTGCCAGCAGTTACCGGCAGGGGGGCGGCTACACCTTC.